This T cell receptor beta chain appears in the sequencing data of a study of technical replicates of blood from several donors. CDR1 and CDR2 from the germline V gene are SEHNR and FQNEAQ (reference sequence). V dropped 4 bases and J dropped 3 bases, with 16 bases sitting between them. The CDR3 is made up of 15 amino acids. TCRdb's copy holds only in-frame clones and misses some; the assay was immunoSEQ multiplex PCR. The sample yields about 88,000 clones, around 92% seen once. The rearrangement uses TRBV7-9 and TRBJ2-7, with D possibly matching TRBD1 (6 bases). This receptor was obtained from a human donor in good health. The specimen was T cells isolated from PBMCs. CDR3 DNA: TGTGCCAGCAGCTCATCAACGGGACAACTCTACGAGCAGTACTTC. Residues: CASSSSTGQLYEQYF. Supplemented by reference TRBV7-9 and TRBJ2-7, the full variable domain reads DTGVSQNPRHKITKRGQNVTFRCDPISEHNRLYWYRQTLGQGPEFLTYFQNEAQLEKSRLLSDRFSAERPKGSFSTLEIQRTEQGDSAMYLCASSSSTGQLYEQYFGPGTRLTVT.